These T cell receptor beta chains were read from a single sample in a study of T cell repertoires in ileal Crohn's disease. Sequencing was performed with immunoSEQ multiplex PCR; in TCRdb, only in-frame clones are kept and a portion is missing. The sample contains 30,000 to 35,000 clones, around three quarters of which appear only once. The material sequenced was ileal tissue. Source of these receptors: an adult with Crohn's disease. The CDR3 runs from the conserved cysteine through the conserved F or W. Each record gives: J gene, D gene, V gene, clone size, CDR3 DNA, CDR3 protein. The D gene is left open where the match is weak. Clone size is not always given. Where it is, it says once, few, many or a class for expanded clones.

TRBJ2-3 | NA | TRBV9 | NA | TGTGCCAGCAGCTCGAGGGGGGGTCGGACCGCGGGGGTAGATACGCAGTATTTT | CASSSRGGRTAGVDTQYF
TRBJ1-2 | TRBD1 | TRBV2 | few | TGTGCCAGCAGCGACCGACAGGGATCTGGCTACACCTTC | CASSDRQGSGYTF
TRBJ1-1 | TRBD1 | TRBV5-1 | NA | TGCGCCAGCAGCTTCAGGGGGCGGGACACTGAAGCTTTCTTT | CASSFRGRDTEAFF
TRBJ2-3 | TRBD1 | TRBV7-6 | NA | TGTGCCAGCAGCCGCGGACAGGGAAGGGGCCGTTTCACAGATACGCAGTATTTT | CASSRGQGRGRFTDTQYF
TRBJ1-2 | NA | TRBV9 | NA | TGTGCCAGCAGCGTACGCAGTAACTATGGCTACACCTTC | CASSVRSNYGYTF
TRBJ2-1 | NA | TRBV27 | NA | TGTGCCAGCAGTTTAAGGGGAGGATTCGATATTAAGCAGTTCTTC | CASSLRGGFDIKQFF
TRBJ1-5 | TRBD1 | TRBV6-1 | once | TGTGCCAGCCACCACAGGGGACATCAGCCCCAGCATTTT | CASHHRGHQPQHF
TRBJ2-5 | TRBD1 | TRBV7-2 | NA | TGTGCCAGCAGTACCTACAGGGGAGAGACCCAGTACTTC | CASSTYRGETQYF
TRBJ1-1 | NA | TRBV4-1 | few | TGCGCCAGCAGCCCGGTGGCTACCGGGACAAGAGCTTTCTTT | CASSPVATGTRAFF
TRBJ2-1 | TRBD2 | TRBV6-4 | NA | TGTGCCAGCAGTGGGACTAGCGGGATGGGTGAGCAGTTCTTC | CASSGTSGMGEQFF
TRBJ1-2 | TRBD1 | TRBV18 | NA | TGTGCCAGCTCACCTGGAGGGGGCCGGGACTACACCTTC | CASSPGGGRDYTF
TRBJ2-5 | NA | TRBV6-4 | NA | TGTGCCAGCAGTGAAGAGGGGGGGCGCGGAGAGACCCAGTACTTC | CASSEEGGRGETQYF
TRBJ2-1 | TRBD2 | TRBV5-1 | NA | TGCGCCAGCAGCTTGAGATTAGCGGGGGCAAATGAGCAGTTCTTC | CASSLRLAGANEQFF
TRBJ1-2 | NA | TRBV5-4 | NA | TGTGCCAGCAGCTTAGGGGGGGCCCCCCATGGCTACACCTTC | CASSLGGAPHGYTF
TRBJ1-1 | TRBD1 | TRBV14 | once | TGTGCCAGCAGCCCGCTTGGGACAGAGAACACTGAAGCTTTCTTT | CASSPLGTENTEAFF
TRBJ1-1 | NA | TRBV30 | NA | TGTGCCTGGAGTGTAAGGGGGTGGAACACTGAAGCTTTCTTT | CAWSVRGWNTEAFF
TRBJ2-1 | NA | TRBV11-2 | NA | TGTGCCAGCAGCTTAGTCGTAGCGGTCAATGAGCAGTTCTTC | CASSLVVAVNEQFF
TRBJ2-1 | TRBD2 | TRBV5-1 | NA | TGCGCCAGCAGGCTAGCGGGGGGAAGATCCTACAATGAGCAGTTCTTC | CASRLAGGRSYNEQFF
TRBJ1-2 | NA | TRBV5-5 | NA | TGTGCCAGCAGCTTGGGTCTGAGGTCAGGGGAATCTGGCTACACCTTC | CASSLGLRSGESGYTF
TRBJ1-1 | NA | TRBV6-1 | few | TGTGCCAGCAGTGAAAGCGCGGGCACTGAAGCTTTCTTT | CASSESAGTEAFF
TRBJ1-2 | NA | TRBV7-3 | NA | TGTGCCAGCAGCTTAACAGGGGAGGGGTATGGCTACACCTTC | CASSLTGEGYGYTF
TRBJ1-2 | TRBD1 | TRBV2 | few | TGTGCCAGCAGCTCGGGACAGGAATGGTATGGCTACACCTTC | CASSSGQEWYGYTF
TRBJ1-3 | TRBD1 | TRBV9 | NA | TGTGCCAGCAGCGCTCGACAGGGGGCGGCTGGAAACACCATATATTTT | CASSARQGAAGNTIYF
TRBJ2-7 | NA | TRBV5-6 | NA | TGTGCCAGCAGCTTGGCTCAAGGGGCCTGGGAGCAGTACTTC | CASSLAQGAWEQYF
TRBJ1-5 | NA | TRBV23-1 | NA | TGCGCCAGCAGTCAATGGAGGGTTTCCCAGCCCCAGCATTTT | CASSQWRVSQPQHF
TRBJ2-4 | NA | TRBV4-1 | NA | TGCGCCAGCAGCCCGAGACAAGCCACCAAAAACATTCAGTACTTC | CASSPRQATKNIQYF
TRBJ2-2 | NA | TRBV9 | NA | TGTGCCAGCAGCTCCAGCCTAGGGGACACCGGGGAGCTGTTTTTT | CASSSSLGDTGELFF
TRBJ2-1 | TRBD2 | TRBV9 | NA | TGTGCCAGCAGCGGTAGCGGGAGCATCCACAATGAGCAGTTCTTC | CASSGSGSIHNEQFF
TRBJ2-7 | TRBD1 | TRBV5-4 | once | TGTGCCAGCAGCGGGGACAGGGGTTACGAGCAGTACTTC | CASSGDRGYEQYF
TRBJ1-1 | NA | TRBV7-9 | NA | TGTGCCAGCAGCCTGAGGTACACTGAAGCTTTCTTT | CASSLRYTEAFF
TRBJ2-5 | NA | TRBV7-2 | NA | TGTGCCAGCAGCTTAGTCCGGGGTACCCGGGAGACCCAGTACTTC | CASSLVRGTRETQYF
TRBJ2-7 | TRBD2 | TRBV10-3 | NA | TGTGCCGGCTCTAGCGGGATGAACTACGAGCAGTACTTC | CAGSSGMNYEQYF
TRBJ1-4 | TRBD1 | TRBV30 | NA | TGTGCCTACTCAGGGGGACATGGAGATGAAAAACTGTTTTTT | CAYSGGHGDEKLFF